Below, 29 T cell receptor beta chains from the same sample are listed, as sequenced in a study of cytomegalovirus exposure and HLA in healthy donors. The study ran its PCR with 60 Vbeta and 13 Jbeta primers. Assay: immunoSEQ multiplex PCR; the TCRdb copy retains only in-frame clones and omits some. The sample has under 200,000 clones, about 76% seen once. Sample: PBMCs. These receptors were collected from a woman in her thirties or forties in good health and CMV-seropositive.

This clone has only one observation. The chain uses TRBV6-5 and TRBJ2-7, with D perhaps matching TRBD2 (6 bases). Trimming removed 2 bases from V and 0 bases from J, with 8 bases in between. CDR3 size: 14 residues. From germline, CDR1 is MNHEY and CDR2 SVGAGI. The CDR3 sequence: CASSYRESSYEQYF. CDR3 nucleotide sequence: TGTGCCAGCAGTTACCGGGAGAGCTCCTACGAGCAGTACTTC.

The J gene is TRBJ2-7, the V gene TRBV5-1; 8 bases match TRBD2. V trimming: 3 bases; J trimming: 4 bases; junction bases outside the gene matches: 9. CDR3 length: 15 amino acids. CDR1 is SGHRS and CDR2 is YFSETQ in the germline V gene. The CDR3 spells CASSSEGGTSYEQYF. The CDR3 DNA follows: TGCGCCAGCAGCTCCGAGGGCGGGACTAGTTACGAGCAGTACTTC.

The chain joins TRBV5-1 to TRBJ2-1; a weak D match, TRBD2 (6 bases). Germline lookup yields CDR1 SGHRS and CDR2 YFSETQ. The CDR3 has 13 amino acids. V was trimmed by 0 bases and J by 7 bases, leaving 8 bases between them. CDR3 in amino acids: CASSLAGGNEQFF. The CDR3 DNA follows: TGCGCCAGCAGCTTGGCCGGGGGAAATGAGCAGTTCTTC.

In DNA form, the CDR3 reads TGCGCCAGCAGCTGGGGACTAGCGGGCGGGGAGCTGTTTTTT. Its protein is CASSWGLAGGELFF. This chain uses TRBV5-1 with TRBJ2-2, with 12 bases fitting TRBD2. With V trimmed by 3 bases and J by 7 bases, 1 base remained unmatched. The germline gives CDR1 SGHRS, CDR2 YFSETQ. This CDR3 comprises 14 residues.

The rearrangement uses TRBV6-1 and TRBJ1-5; D is undetermined. V was trimmed by 5 bases and J by 5 bases, leaving 13 bases between them. The germline V gene encodes CDR1 MNHNS and CDR2 SASEGT. This CDR3 is built from 14 residues. CDR3 residues: CASSRGPGDQPQHF. In nucleotides, the CDR3 is TGTGCCAGCAGTCGTGGTCCCGGGGATCAGCCCCAGCATTTT.

In its sample, this clone was seen a few times. This rearrangement joins TRBV7-9 to TRBJ1-1; possibly TRBD1 for D (6 bases). The ends were cut back, 0 bases at V and 1 base at J, with 12 bases in the middle. Germline values: CDR1 SEHNR, CDR2 FQNEAQ (reference sequence). This CDR3 comprises 16 residues. The CDR3 loop reads CASSLAMVGQNTEAFF. In nucleotides, the CDR3 is TGTGCCAGCAGCTTAGCCATGGTGGGACAGAACACTGAAGCTTTCTTT.

V is TRBV5-1 and J is TRBJ1-1, with unresolved D. Germline V gives CDR1 SGHRS, CDR2 YFSETQ. The CDR3 runs to 14 residues. V was pared by 5 bases and J by 1 base, with 12 bases between. CDR3 nucleotides: TGCGCCAGCAGTCTAACACGGGGGAACACTGAAGCTTTCTTT. Amino acids: CASSLTRGNTEAFF.

V and J are TRBV4-3 and TRBJ2-2; TRBD1 agrees at 9 bases. This CDR3 has 15 residues. V dropped 4 bases and J dropped 7; count of bases not matched to a gene: 7. Germline-derived CDR1 and CDR2 are LGHNA and YSLEER. This CDR3 is CASSREQGAVGELFF. In nucleotides, the CDR3 is TGCGCCAGCAGCCGAGAACAGGGGGCGGTCGGGGAGCTGTTTTTT.

In the case of this clone: Sequence at one end of the junction differs from germline and may be a read error. The chain joins TRBV18 to TRBJ1-6; D perhaps matches TRBD1 (5 bases). From germline, CDR1 is KGHSH and CDR2 LQKENI. The length of the CDR3 is 13 residues. The CDR3 region has the DNA TGTGTCAGCTCCGCGGACAAGAATTCACCCCTCCACTTT. It encodes CVSSADKNSPLHF.

The chain couples TRBV2 to TRBJ2-1; the match to TRBD2 covers 9 bases. After removal of 7 bases from V and 1 base from J, the junction contained 20 bases not matched to a gene. The CDR3 spans 20 residues. Germline CDR1 reads SNHLY; CDR2 reads FYNNEI. In DNA, the CDR3 is TGTGCCAGCACCTCGGTGGGTAGCGGGAGACTGGGGATATCCTACAATGAGCAGTTCTTC. This gives the protein CASTSVGSGRLGISYNEQFF. Drawing the rest from reference TRBV2 and TRBJ2-1, the complete variable domain is EPEVTQTPSHQVTQMGQEVILRCVPISNHLYFYWYRQILGQKVEFLVSFYNNEISEKSEIFDDQFSVERPDGSNFTLKIRSTKLEDSAMYFCASTSVGSGRLGISYNEQFFGPGTRLTVL.

The J gene is TRBJ2-6, the V gene TRBV5-5, with D tentatively TRBD2 (5 bases). This CDR3 region has 15 residues. The V end lost 5 bases, the J end lost 0 bases, and 9 bases lay between the germline ends. In germline, CDR1 is SGHKS, CDR2 YYEKEE (reference sequence). The CDR3 spells CASRGSISGANVLTF. The CDR3 nucleotides read TGTGCCAGCAGAGGGAGCATCTCTGGGGCCAACGTCCTGACTTTC.

This clone has only one observation. The chain recombines TRBV5-6 with TRBJ2-5, with TRBD1 matching over 8 bases. The CDR3 contains 14 residues. The V segment lost 3 bases and the J segment 5 bases; nucleotides outside the gene matches: 6. Germline V gives CDR1 SGHDT, CDR2 YYEEEE. In DNA, the CDR3 is TGTGCCAGCAGCTACGGACAGGGTCAGGAGACCCAGTACTTC. Translation gives CASSYGQGQETQYF.

The chain is built from TRBV15 and TRBJ2-7; 8 bases map to TRBD2. Germline V CDR1 and CDR2: LNHNV, YYDKDF (reference sequence). The V segment lost 8 bases and the J segment 3 bases; nucleotides outside the gene matches: 6. The CDR3 totals 13 residues. CDR3 residues: CATGSGTSYEQYF. CDR3 nucleotide sequence: TGTGCCACCGGGTCCGGGACTAGCTACGAGCAGTACTTC.

The chain couples TRBV23-1 to TRBJ2-3, with 8 bases identical to TRBD1. TRBV23-1 carries the ORF label, with uncertain function. The CDR3 has 15 amino acids. Losses at the gene ends were 7 bases for V and 2 bases for J; bases not matched to a gene: 8. This CDR3 reads CASIRPGGVTDTQYF. Written as DNA, the CDR3 is TGCGCCAGCATTCGACCAGGGGGCGTCACAGATACGCAGTATTTT.

This clone showed up just a few times. The V call is TRBV4-3, the J call TRBJ2-5, with 11 bases fitting TRBD2. The J call may be in error: the DNA end matches TRBJ2-7 better. The CDR3 has 18 amino acids. CDR1 is LGHNA and CDR2 is YSLEER in the germline V gene. The CDR3 spells CASSQEASGGLNPYEQYF. In nucleotides, the CDR3 is TGCGCCAGCAGCCAAGAGGCTAGCGGGGGGCTTAATCCCTACGAGCAGTACTTC.

The chain links TRBV11-2 to TRBJ1-5; 7 nucleotides match TRBD1. The V and J ends lost 1 base and 6 bases, in that order; junction bases with no gene match: 9. This CDR3 has 16 amino acids. In germline, CDR1 is SGHAT, CDR2 FQNNGV. The CDR3 coding sequence is TGTGCCAGCAGCTTAGGGGACAGTGGAGGACGTCAGCCCCAGCATTTT. Translated: CASSLGDSGGRQPQHF.

The rearrangement joins TRBV4-3 to TRBJ2-1; 9 nucleotides match TRBD2. Germline CDR1 is LGHNA and CDR2 is YSLEER. The CDR3 has 18 residues. V shed 1 base, J shed 6 bases, and the junction held 13 bases outside the gene matches. The CDR3 nucleotides are TGCGCCAGCAGCCAAGGGGGACTTCTTAGCGGGAGCGGCAATGAGCAGTTCTTC. It codes for CASSQGGLLSGSGNEQFF.

This sequence joins TRBV6-1 and TRBJ2-7; a weak D match, TRBD1 (5 bases). The CDR3 has 15 residues. V shed 0 bases and J shed 5 bases, with 14 bases lying between them. Germline lookup yields CDR1 MNHNS and CDR2 SASEGT. The CDR3 protein is CASSEAWAGLNEQYF. In nucleotides, the CDR3 is TGTGCCAGCAGTGAAGCATGGGCAGGGCTCAACGAGCAGTACTTC.

This clone has more than one count but fewer than ten. The V and J genes are TRBV9 and TRBJ1-1; 8 bases fit TRBD1. CDR3 length: 13 amino acids. J gave up 7 bases and V 0 bases, and 2 bases lay outside the gene matches. The germline V gene encodes CDR1 SGDLS and CDR2 YYNGEE. The CDR3 protein is CASSVVDRGEAFF. CDR3 nucleotide sequence: TGTGCCAGCAGCGTAGTAGACAGGGGTGAAGCTTTCTTT.

V gene TRBV4-3 combines with J gene TRBJ2-3; 8 bases agree with TRBD2. CDR3 length: 16 amino acids. The germline CDR1 and CDR2 sequences are LGHNA and YSLEER. Trimming took 6 bases from V and 3 from J; bases not matched to a gene: 11. This CDR3 is CASRTTLAGGTDTQYF. In DNA, the CDR3 is TGCGCCAGCAGGACTACCTTGGCGGGGGGAACAGATACGCAGTATTTT.

This clone has just a few counts. The chain carries TRBV6-5 and TRBJ2-7; TRBD1 matches 9 bases. Germline V lookup: CDR1 MNHEY, CDR2 SVGAGI. The CDR3 spans 14 residues. Germline trimming cut 6 bases from V and 0 bases from J; bases unmatched to any gene: 3. The CDR3 DNA follows: TGTGCCAGCAGCGGGACAGGGTCCTCCTACGAGCAGTACTTC. Its translation: CASSGTGSSYEQYF.

This chain connects TRBV30 to TRBJ2-7; TRBD1 is a possible D gene (6 bases). Trimming removed 3 bases at V and 0 bases at J, with 6 bases between. The CDR3 has 12 residues. Germline assignment: CDR1 GTSNPN and CDR2 SVGIG (reference sequence). Here the CDR3 reads CAWRDSSYEQYF. The CDR3 DNA reads TGTGCCTGGAGGGACAGCTCCTACGAGCAGTACTTC.

This chain uses TRBV5-1 with TRBJ2-1; the match to TRBD2 covers 10 bases. Per the germline V gene, CDR1 is SGHRS and CDR2 is YFSETQ. The junction had 10 bases not matched to a gene; V was cut back by 0 bases and J by 7 bases. The CDR3 has 17 amino acids. CDR3 nucleotides: TGCGCCAGCAGCTTGGGGGCCCTAGCGGGAGTCAGGAATGAGCAGTTCTTC. Its protein is CASSLGALAGVRNEQFF.

CDR3 loop: CASSVAFAVEQYF. CDR3 nucleotides: TGTGCCAGCAGCGTAGCGTTCGCCGTCGAGCAGTACTTC. This chain connects TRBV9 to TRBJ2-5; D is unclear. The DNA end lines up better with TRBJ2-7; the J call may be wrong. This CDR3 comprises 13 residues. Germline V gene lookup returns CDR1 SGDLS and CDR2 YYNGEE.

This chain joins TRBV5-6 and TRBJ1-4; 8 bases line up with TRBD1. The length of the CDR3 is 15 residues. Germline CDR1 is SGHDT and CDR2 is YYEEEE. The V gene end was trimmed by 3 bases and the J gene end by 8 bases; junction bases not matched to a gene: 9. The CDR3 loop reads CASSWNRGSGEKLFF. As DNA, the CDR3 is TGTGCCAGCAGCTGGAACAGGGGGAGTGGGGAAAAACTGTTTTTT.

The chain recombines TRBV5-1 with TRBJ2-7, with D tentatively TRBD1 (5 bases). The V end was cut by 5 bases, the J end by 3 bases, with 15 bases between. There are 14 residues in the CDR3. The V gene's germline CDR1 is SGHRS and CDR2 YFSETQ. The CDR3 nucleotides read TGCGCCAGCAGACCGACAGACATTAACTACGAGCAGTACTTC. Translation: CASRPTDINYEQYF.

A few counts support this clone. The V call is TRBV10-3, the J call TRBJ1-1; 7 nucleotides match TRBD1. Germline CDR1 is ENHRY and CDR2 is SYGVKD. The V and J ends lost 3 bases and 1 base, in that order; junction bases with no gene match: 11. The CDR3 has 17 amino acids. The DNA for the CDR3 is TGTGCCATCAGTGACAGGGACAGCCCAGGTAGGAACACTGAAGCTTTCTTT. Protein: CAISDRDSPGRNTEAFF.

The chain employs TRBV4-3 and TRBJ2-1; D unclear. Trimming cost V 0 bases and J 0 bases, with 12 bases left between them. The CDR3 spans 17 residues. Germline lookup yields CDR1 LGHNA and CDR2 YSLEER. The CDR3 coding sequence is TGCGCCAGCAGCCAAGATCTCGTGGAGCTCTCCTACAATGAGCAGTTCTTC. Translation: CASSQDLVELSYNEQFF.

There are a few counts of this clone. CDR3 residues: CASSYGGDTGELFF. CDR3 DNA: TGCGCCAGCAGTTATGGGGGGGACACCGGGGAGCTGTTTTTT. The chain couples TRBV5-1 to TRBJ2-2; 7 nucleotides align to TRBD2. The germline CDR1 and CDR2 sequences are SGHRS and YFSETQ. Losses at the gene ends were 5 bases for V and 3 bases for J; bases not matched to a gene: 4. The CDR3 runs to 14 residues.